Presented here are 6 T cell receptor beta chains from one specimen sequenced in a study of shared clonotypes between healthy human individuals. TCRdb's table, derived via immunoSEQ multiplex PCR, lists solely in-frame clones and lacks some. The sample contains some 1.4 million clones, about 96% of which appear only once. The sample was naive CD4+ T cells sorted from blood. This sample's subset: CD45RA+ positively selected. These receptors were collected from a young man in good health.

This chain connects TRBV7-2 to TRBJ1-5; 9 bases match TRBD1. This CDR3 has 15 amino acids. Germline lookup yields CDR1 SGHTA and CDR2 FQGNSA. The junction had 4 bases not matched to a gene; V was cut back by 0 bases and J by 7 bases. The CDR3 coding sequence is TGTGCCAGCAGCTTAGCGACAGGGGGAAACCAGCCCCAGCATTTT. It specifies CASSLATGGNQPQHF.

This rearrangement joins TRBV7-9 to TRBJ2-7, with TRBD2 matching over 12 bases. The CDR3 consists of 15 residues. The ends lost 5 bases at V and 4 bases at J; junction bases unmatched: 6. From germline, CDR1 is SEHNR and CDR2 FQNEAQ (reference sequence). CDR3 DNA: TGTGCCAGCAGCCCCGGACTAGCGGGAATTTACGAGCAGTACTTC. This translates into CASSPGLAGIYEQYF.

The J gene is TRBJ2-5, the V gene TRBV4-2; D not certain. The CDR3 totals 14 residues. The V end was cut by 0 bases, the J end by 3 bases, with 8 bases between. Germline-derived CDR1 and CDR2 are LGHNA and YNFKEQ. The CDR3 loop reads CASSQDVRKETQYF. DNA of the CDR3: TGTGCCAGCAGCCAAGACGTCAGAAAAGAGACCCAGTACTTC.

This rearrangement joins TRBV29-1 to TRBJ1-2, with D uncertain. Trimming took off 6 bases at V and 5 bases at J, with 10 bases between the two ends. The CDR3 consists of 11 residues. Germline CDR1 and CDR2: SQVTM and ANQGSEA. In DNA form, the CDR3 reads TGCAGCGTGAGCTTCCCATATGGCTACACCTTC. It is translated as CSVSFPYGYTF.

The chain uses TRBV25-1 and TRBJ2-7; perhaps TRBD1 as D (5 bases). The CDR3 spans 12 residues. Germline V gene sequence: CDR1 MGHDK, CDR2 SYGVNS. V gave up 3 bases and J gave up 12 bases, with 15 bases separating them. Here the CDR3 reads CASSEQGSPTYF. The CDR3 nucleotides are TGTGCCAGCAGTGAGCAGGGATCGCCAACGTACTTC.

V usage is TRBV7-2 and J usage is TRBJ2-5; D perhaps matches TRBD2 (5 bases). Germline V gives CDR1 SGHTA, CDR2 FQGNSA. The CDR3 covers 15 residues. Trimming stripped 1 base from V and 7 bases from J, with 16 bases between. The CDR3 region is CASSLEVPGGGTQYF. CDR3 coding DNA: TGTGCCAGCAGCTTAGAGGTTCCCGGCGGAGGGACCCAGTACTTC.